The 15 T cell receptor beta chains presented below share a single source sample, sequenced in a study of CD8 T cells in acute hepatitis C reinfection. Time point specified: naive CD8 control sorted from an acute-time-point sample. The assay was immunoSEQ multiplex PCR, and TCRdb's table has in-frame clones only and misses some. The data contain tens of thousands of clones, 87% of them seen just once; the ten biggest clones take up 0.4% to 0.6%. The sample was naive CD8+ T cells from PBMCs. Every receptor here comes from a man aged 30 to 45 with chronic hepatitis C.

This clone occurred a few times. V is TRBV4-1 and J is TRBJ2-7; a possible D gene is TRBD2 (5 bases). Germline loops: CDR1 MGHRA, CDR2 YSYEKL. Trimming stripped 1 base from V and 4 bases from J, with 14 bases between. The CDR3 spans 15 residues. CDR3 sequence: CASSQGTSDGYEQYF. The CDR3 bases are TGCGCCAGCAGCCAAGGGACTTCCGATGGGTACGAGCAGTACTTC.

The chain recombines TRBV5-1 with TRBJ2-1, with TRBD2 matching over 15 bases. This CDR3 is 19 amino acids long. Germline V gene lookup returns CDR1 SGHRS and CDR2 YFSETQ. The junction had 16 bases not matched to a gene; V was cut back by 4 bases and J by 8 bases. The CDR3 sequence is CASSQLGLAGGPSSDEQFF. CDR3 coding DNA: TGCGCCAGCAGCCAACTCGGACTAGCGGGGGGGCCGAGCTCGGATGAGCAGTTCTTC.

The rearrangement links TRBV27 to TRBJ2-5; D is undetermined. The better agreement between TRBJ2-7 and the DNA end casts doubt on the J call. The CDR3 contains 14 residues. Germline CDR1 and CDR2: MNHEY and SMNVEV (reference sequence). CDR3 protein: CASSLGKGNYEQYF. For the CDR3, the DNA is TGTGCCAGCAGTTTAGGTAAAGGAAACTACGAGCAGTACTTC.

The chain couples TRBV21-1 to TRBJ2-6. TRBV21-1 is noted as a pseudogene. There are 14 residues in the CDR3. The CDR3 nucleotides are TGTGCCAGCAGCAACCGATCTGGGGCCAACGTCCTGACTTTC. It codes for CASSNRSGANVLTF.

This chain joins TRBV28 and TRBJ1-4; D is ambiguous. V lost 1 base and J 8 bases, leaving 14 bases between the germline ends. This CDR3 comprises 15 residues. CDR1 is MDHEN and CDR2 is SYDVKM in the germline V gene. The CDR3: CASSLSGTDGEKLFF. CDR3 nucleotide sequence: TGTGCCAGCAGTTTATCTGGAACCGACGGGGAAAAACTGTTTTTT.

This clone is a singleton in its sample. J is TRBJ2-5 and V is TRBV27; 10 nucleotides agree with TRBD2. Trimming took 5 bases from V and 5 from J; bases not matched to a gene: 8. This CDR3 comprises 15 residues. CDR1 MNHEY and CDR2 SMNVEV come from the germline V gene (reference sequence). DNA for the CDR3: TGTGCCAGCAGTGAAAAAGCGGGAGGGCCGGAGACCCAGTACTTC. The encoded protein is CASSEKAGGPETQYF.

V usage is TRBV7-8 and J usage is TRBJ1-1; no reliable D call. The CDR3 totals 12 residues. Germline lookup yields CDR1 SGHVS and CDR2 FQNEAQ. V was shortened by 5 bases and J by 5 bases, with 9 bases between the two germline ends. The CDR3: CASSEVGTEAFF. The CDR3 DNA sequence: TGTGCCAGCAGCGAAGTGGGTACTGAAGCTTTCTTT.

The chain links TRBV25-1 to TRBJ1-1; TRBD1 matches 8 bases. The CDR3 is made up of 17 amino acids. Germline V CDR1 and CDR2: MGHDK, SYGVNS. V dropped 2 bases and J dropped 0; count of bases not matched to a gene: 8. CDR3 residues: CASSESRGRPMNTEAFF. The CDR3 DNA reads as TGTGCCAGCAGTGAAAGCAGGGGGCGTCCGATGAACACTGAAGCTTTCTTT.

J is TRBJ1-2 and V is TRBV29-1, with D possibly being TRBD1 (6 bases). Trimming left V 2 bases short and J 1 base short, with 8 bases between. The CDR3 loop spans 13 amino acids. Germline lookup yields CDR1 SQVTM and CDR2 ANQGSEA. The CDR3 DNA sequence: TGCAGCGTTGAAAGGGGGTTTAACTATGGCTACACCTTC. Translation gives CSVERGFNYGYTF.

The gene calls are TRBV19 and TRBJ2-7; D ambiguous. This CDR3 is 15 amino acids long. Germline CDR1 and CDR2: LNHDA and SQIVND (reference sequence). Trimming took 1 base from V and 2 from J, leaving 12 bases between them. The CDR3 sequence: CASSIGSGGTYEQYF. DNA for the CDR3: TGTGCCAGTAGTATAGGTTCAGGTGGAACCTACGAGCAGTACTTC.

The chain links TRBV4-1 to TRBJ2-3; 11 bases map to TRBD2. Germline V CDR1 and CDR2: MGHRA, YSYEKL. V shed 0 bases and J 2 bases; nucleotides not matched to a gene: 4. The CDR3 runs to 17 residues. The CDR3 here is CASSQDLAGGPTDTQYF. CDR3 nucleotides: TGCGCCAGCAGCCAAGATCTAGCGGGGGGACCCACAGATACGCAGTATTTT.

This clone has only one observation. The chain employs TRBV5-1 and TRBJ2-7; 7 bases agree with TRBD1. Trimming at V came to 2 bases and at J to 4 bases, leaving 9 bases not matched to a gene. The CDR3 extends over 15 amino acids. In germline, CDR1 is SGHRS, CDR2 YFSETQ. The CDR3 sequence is CASSFRQGQSYEQYF. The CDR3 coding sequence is TGCGCCAGCAGCTTCCGACAGGGACAGTCTTACGAGCAGTACTTC.

The CDR3 DNA is TGTGCCAGCAGCTCCGCAGGGGGTACTAAGTCCTACGAGCAGTACTTC. Its protein is CASSSAGGTKSYEQYF. This chain links TRBV7-9 with TRBJ2-7, with TRBD1 identical over 7 bases. CDR1 SEHNR and CDR2 FQNEAQ come from the germline V gene (reference sequence). The CDR3 length is 16 residues. After removal of 4 bases from V and 1 base from J, the junction contained 10 bases not matched to a gene.

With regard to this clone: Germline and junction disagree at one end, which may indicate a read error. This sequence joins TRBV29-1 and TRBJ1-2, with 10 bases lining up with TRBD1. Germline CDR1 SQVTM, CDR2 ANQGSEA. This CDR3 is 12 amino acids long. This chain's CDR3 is CSVAYPGQGFGF. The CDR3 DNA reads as TGCAGCGTTGCCTACCCGGGACAGGGGTTTGGCTTC. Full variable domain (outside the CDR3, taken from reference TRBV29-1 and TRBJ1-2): SAVISQKPSRDICQRGTSLTIQCQVDSQVTMMFWYRQQPGQSLTLIATANQGSEATYESGFVIDKFPISRPNLTFSTLTVSNMSPEDSSIYLCSVAYPGQGFGFGSGTRLTVV.

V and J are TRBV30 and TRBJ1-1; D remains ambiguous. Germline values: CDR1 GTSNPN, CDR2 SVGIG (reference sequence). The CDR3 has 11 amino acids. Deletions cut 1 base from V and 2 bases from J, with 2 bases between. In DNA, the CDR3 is TGTGCCTGGAGTGATAACACTGAAGCTTTCTTT. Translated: CAWSDNTEAFF. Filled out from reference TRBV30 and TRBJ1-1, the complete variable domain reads SQTIHQWPATLVQPVGSPLSLECTVEGTSNPNLYWYRQAAGRGLQLLFYSVGIGQISSEVPQNLSASRPQDRQFILSSKKLLLSDSGFYLCAWSDNTEAFFGQGTRLTVV.